Below are 19 T cell receptor beta chains sequenced from a single sample in a study of technical replicates of blood from several donors. Sequenced by immunoSEQ multiplex PCR; TCRdb stores in-frame clones only, minus some. The table lists about 88,000 clones, about nine tenths of them singletons, with roughly 0.25% in the top ten. The specimen sequenced was T cells isolated from PBMCs. All receptors derive from a human donor in good health.

The chain uses TRBV6-6 and TRBJ2-2; 8 bases align to TRBD2. Germline CDR1 is MNHNY and CDR2 is SVGAGI (reference sequence). J was trimmed by 7 bases and V by 2 bases; bases with no gene match: 9. This CDR3 spans 16 amino acids. CDR3 sequence (DNA): TGTGCCAGCAGTTACCAGAAGGGACTAGGGAGCGGGGAGCTGTTTTTT. This translates into CASSYQKGLGSGELFF.

This chain joins TRBV5-4 and TRBJ1-6, with a tentative D call TRBD1 (6 bases). The V gene's germline CDR1 is SGHNT and CDR2 YYREEE (reference sequence). Between the trimmed V and J ends, which lost 0 bases and 8 bases, there was a span of 18 bases. This CDR3 is built from 17 residues. DNA for the CDR3: TGTGCCAGCAGCTTGGGGGGTCTATACAGGGCTGATTCACCCCTCCACTTT. Its protein is CASSLGGLYRADSPLHF.

This clone was detected only once. V usage is TRBV28 and J usage is TRBJ1-3; unclear D gene. Germline CDR1 and CDR2: MDHEN and SYDVKM. The CDR3 has 14 amino acids. V lost 4 bases and J 0 bases, leaving 7 bases between the germline ends. The CDR3 here is CASSSRFSGNTIYF. The CDR3 DNA follows: TGTGCCAGCAGTTCGCGGTTCTCTGGAAACACCATATATTTT.

The rearrangement uses TRBV18 and TRBJ1-3; TRBD1 matches at 7 bases. V dropped 5 bases and J dropped 0; count of bases not matched to a gene: 4. This CDR3 is built from 15 residues. Looked up from germline, CDR1 is KGHSH and CDR2 is LQKENI. This CDR3 reads CASSSTGNSGNTIYF. In DNA, the CDR3 is TGTGCCAGCTCATCGACAGGGAACTCTGGAAACACCATATATTTT.

This chain links TRBV7-6 with TRBJ2-1, with D unresolved. The CDR3 is 13 residues long. V shed 0 bases and J shed 10 bases, with 10 bases lying between them. Germline CDR1 and CDR2: SGHVS and FNYEAQ. CDR3 sequence: CASSLAAGDEQFF. CDR3 nucleotide sequence: TGTGCCAGCAGCTTAGCGGCAGGCGACGAGCAGTTCTTC.

V is TRBV7-9 and J is TRBJ1-5; 7 nucleotides match TRBD1. The length of the CDR3 is 16 residues. V was clipped by 5 bases and J by 6 bases; unmatched bases: 13. CDR1 SEHNR and CDR2 FQNEAQ come from the germline V gene (reference sequence). CDR3 nucleotide sequence: TGTGCCAGCAGCAAAATGGACAGGTCAGGCAGTCAGCCCCAGCATTTT. It yields the protein CASSKMDRSGSQPQHF.

This chain joins TRBV5-4 and TRBJ1-4, with 7 bases matching TRBD1. The germline CDR1 and CDR2 sequences are SGHNT and YYREEE (reference sequence). The junction had 7 bases not matched to a gene; V was cut back by 4 bases and J by 4 bases. The CDR3 runs to 15 residues. CDR3 loop: CASSHGTALNEKLFF. CDR3 in DNA: TGTGCCAGCAGCCACGGGACAGCTCTTAATGAAAAACTGTTTTTT.

The genes are TRBV29-1 and TRBJ1-2, with TRBD1 identical over 8 bases. Per germline, CDR1 SQVTM and CDR2 ANQGSEA. Germline trimming cut 2 bases from V and 4 bases from J; bases unmatched to any gene: 9. The CDR3 runs to 15 residues. CDR3 protein: CSVEIPGQELYGYTF. The CDR3 bases are TGCAGCGTTGAAATACCGGGACAGGAGCTCTATGGCTACACCTTC.

The rearrangement uses TRBV7-3 and TRBJ2-1, with 11 bases fitting TRBD2. The germline V gene has CDR1 SGHTA and CDR2 FQGTGA. V shed 5 bases, J shed 0 bases, and the junction held 6 bases outside the gene matches. The CDR3 is 17 amino acids. CDR3 sequence reads: CASSERTSGHSYNEQFF. For the CDR3, the DNA is TGTGCCAGCAGCGAACGGACTAGCGGGCACTCCTACAATGAGCAGTTCTTC. Using reference TRBV7-3 and TRBJ2-1 for the parts outside the CDR3, the full variable domain is GAGVSQTPSNKVTEKGKYVELRCDPISGHTALYWYRQSLGQGPEFLIYFQGTGAADDSGLPNDRFFAVRPEGSVSTLKIQRTERGDSAVYLCASSERTSGHSYNEQFFGPGTRLTVL.

The V gene is TRBV29-1, the J gene TRBJ2-7; 9 nucleotides line up with TRBD2. J gave up 5 bases and V 3 bases, and 5 bases lay outside the gene matches. The germline CDR1 and CDR2 sequences are SQVTM and ANQGSEA. CDR3 length: 13 residues. The DNA for the CDR3 is TGCAGCGTTGACGGACTAGCGATTGACGAGCAGTACTTC. Its protein product is CSVDGLAIDEQYF.

This chain links TRBV5-4 with TRBJ1-1, with D possibly being TRBD1 (5 bases). Germline CDR1 and CDR2: SGHNT and YYREEE (reference sequence). Trimming stripped 1 base from V and 1 base from J, with 14 bases between. The CDR3 has 16 amino acids. The CDR3 coding sequence is TGTGCCAGCAGCTTGAGGCAGGGAATAAGGAACACTGAAGCTTTCTTT. Its protein product is CASSLRQGIRNTEAFF.

The V and J genes are TRBV5-5 and TRBJ2-7; no clear D gene. Trimming removed 4 bases at V and 1 base at J, with 3 bases between. The CDR3 has 11 amino acids. Per the germline V gene, CDR1 is SGHKS and CDR2 is YYEKEE (reference sequence). The CDR3 sequence: CASSRSYEQYF. The CDR3 DNA reads TGTGCCAGCAGCCGTTCCTACGAGCAGTACTTC.

This clone was seen only once. V gene TRBV2 combines with J gene TRBJ1-4, with TRBD1 identical over 7 bases. The CDR3 covers 15 residues. The junction had 4 bases not matched to a gene; V was cut back by 6 bases and J by 0 bases. Germline V gene lookup returns CDR1 SNHLY and CDR2 FYNNEI. In nucleotides, the CDR3 is TGTGCCAGCAGAGCAGACAGGGCAACTAATGAAAAACTGTTTTTT. Protein sequence: CASRADRATNEKLFF. Full variable domain (remainder filled in from reference TRBV2 and TRBJ1-4): EPEVTQTPSHQVTQMGQEVILRCVPISNHLYFYWYRQILGQKVEFLVSFYNNEISEKSEIFDDQFSVERPDGSNFTLKIRSTKLEDSAMYFCASRADRATNEKLFFGSGTQLSVL.

V and J are TRBV19 and TRBJ2-3; D unclear. This CDR3 region has 13 residues. Germline CDR1 reads LNHDA; CDR2 reads SQIVND (reference sequence). V was clipped by 5 bases and J by 0 bases, with 6 bases between them. CDR3 nucleotide sequence: TGTGCCAGTAGTGAGGTTAGCACAGATACGCAGTATTTT. This encodes CASSEVSTDTQYF.

This chain connects TRBV28 to TRBJ1-2, with 7 bases that match TRBD1. Germline V gene data show CDR1 as MDHEN and CDR2 as SYDVKM. With V trimmed by 5 bases and J by 4 bases, 7 bases remained unmatched. This CDR3 has 14 amino acids. The CDR3 reads CASSTRQGGYGYTF. The CDR3 DNA reads as TGTGCCAGCAGTACCAGACAGGGAGGCTATGGCTACACCTTC.

V usage is TRBV7-9 and J usage is TRBJ2-7; TRBD2 aligns across 9 bases. Germline V gives CDR1 SEHNR, CDR2 FQNEAQ (reference sequence). This CDR3 region has 14 residues. The V and J ends lost 1 base and 2 bases, in that order; junction bases with no gene match: 0. The CDR3 region is CASSLVAGAYEQYF. CDR3 coding DNA: TGTGCCAGCAGCTTAGTAGCGGGGGCCTACGAGCAGTACTTC.

The chain has TRBV27 and TRBJ2-2; D unresolved. This CDR3 region has 12 residues. Trimming cost V 5 bases and J 5 bases, with 6 bases left between them. Germline CDR1 reads MNHEY; CDR2 reads SMNVEV (reference sequence). The DNA of the CDR3 is TGTGCCAGCAGTCCGGAGACCGGGGAGCTGTTTTTT. Amino acids: CASSPETGELFF.

V gene TRBV7-3 combines with J gene TRBJ2-5; a weak D match, TRBD2 (5 bases). Germline V gives CDR1 SGHTA, CDR2 FQGTGA. Trimming took off 5 bases at V and 5 bases at J, with 21 bases between the two ends. This CDR3 comprises 16 residues. CDR3 sequence: CASSPGDGLTGETQYF. CDR3 nucleotide sequence: TGTGCCAGCAGCCCCGGTGACGGACTGACGGGGGAGACCCAGTACTTC.

The rearrangement joins TRBV5-6 to TRBJ1-5, with 7 nucleotides matching TRBD1. V was clipped by 3 bases and J by 1 base; unmatched bases: 10. The CDR3 loop spans 17 amino acids. The germline gives CDR1 SGHDT, CDR2 YYEEEE. The CDR3 reads CASSSDRVLYSNQPQHF. The CDR3 bases are TGTGCCAGCAGCTCCGACAGGGTGCTTTACAGCAATCAGCCCCAGCATTTT. The full variable domain, rest sourced from reference TRBV5-6 and TRBJ1-5, is DAGVTQSPTHLIKTRGQQVTLRCSPKSGHDTVSWYQQALGQGPQFIFQYYEEEERQRGNFPDRFSGHQFPNYSSELNVNALLLGDSALYLCASSSDRVLYSNQPQHFGDGTRLSIL.